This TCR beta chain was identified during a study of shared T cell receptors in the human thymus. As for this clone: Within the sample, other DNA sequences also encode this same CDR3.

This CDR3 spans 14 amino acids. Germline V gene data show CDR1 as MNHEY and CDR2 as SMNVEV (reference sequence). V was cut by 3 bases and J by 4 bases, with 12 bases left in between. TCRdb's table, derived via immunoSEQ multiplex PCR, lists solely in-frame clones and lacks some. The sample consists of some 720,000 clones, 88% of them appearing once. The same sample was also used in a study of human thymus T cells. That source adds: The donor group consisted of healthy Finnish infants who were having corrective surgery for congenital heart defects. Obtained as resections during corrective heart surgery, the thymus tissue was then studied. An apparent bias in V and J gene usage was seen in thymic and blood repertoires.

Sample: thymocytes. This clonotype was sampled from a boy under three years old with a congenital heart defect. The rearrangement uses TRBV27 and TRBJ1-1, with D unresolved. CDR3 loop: CASSLSPLATEAFF. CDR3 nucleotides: TGTGCCAGCAGTTTGAGCCCACTCGCCACTGAAGCTTTCTTT.